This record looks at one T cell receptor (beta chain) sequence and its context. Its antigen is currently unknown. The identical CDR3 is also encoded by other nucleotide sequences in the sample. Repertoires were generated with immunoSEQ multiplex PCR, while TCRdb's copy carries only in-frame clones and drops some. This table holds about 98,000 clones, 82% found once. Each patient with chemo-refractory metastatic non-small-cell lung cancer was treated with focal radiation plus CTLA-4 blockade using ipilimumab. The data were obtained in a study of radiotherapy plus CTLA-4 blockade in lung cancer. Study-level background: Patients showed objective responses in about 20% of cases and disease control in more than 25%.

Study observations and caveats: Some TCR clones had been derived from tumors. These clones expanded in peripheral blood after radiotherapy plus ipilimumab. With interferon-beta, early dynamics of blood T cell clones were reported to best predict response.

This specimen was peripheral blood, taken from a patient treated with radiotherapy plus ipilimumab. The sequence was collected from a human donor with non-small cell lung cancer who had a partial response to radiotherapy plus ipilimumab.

Written as DNA, the CDR3 is TGCGCCAGCAGCCAACGGTGGGTTCAGGGCGACTCTGGGGCCAACGTCCTGACTTTC. Protein sequence: CASSQRWVQGDSGANVLTF. This rearrangement joins TRBV4-1 to TRBJ2-6; D may be TRBD1 (5 bases). Trimming cost V 2 bases and J 0 bases, with 17 bases left between them. Germline CDR1 reads MGHRA; CDR2 reads YSYEKL. There are 19 residues in the CDR3.